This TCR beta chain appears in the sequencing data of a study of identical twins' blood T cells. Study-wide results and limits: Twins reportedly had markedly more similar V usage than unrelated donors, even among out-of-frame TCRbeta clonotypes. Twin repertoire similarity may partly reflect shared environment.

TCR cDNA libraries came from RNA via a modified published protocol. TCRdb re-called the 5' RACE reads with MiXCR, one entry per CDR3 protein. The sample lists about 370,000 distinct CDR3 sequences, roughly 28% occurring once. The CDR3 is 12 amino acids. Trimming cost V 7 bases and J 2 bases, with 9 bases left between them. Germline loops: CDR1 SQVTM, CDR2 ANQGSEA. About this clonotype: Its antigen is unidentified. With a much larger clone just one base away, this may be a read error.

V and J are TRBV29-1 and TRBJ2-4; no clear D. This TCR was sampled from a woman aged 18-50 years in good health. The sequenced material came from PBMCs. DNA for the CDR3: TGCAGCGCCGTGGAAACCAAAAACATTCAGTACTTC. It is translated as CSAVETKNIQYF.